Listed below are T cell receptor beta chains from one sample, sequenced in a study of T cell responses to AZD1222 COVID-19 vaccine. The assay was immunoSEQ multiplex PCR, and TCRdb's table has in-frame clones only and misses some. This table has about 170,000 clones, over 85% appearing once. This specimen was peripheral blood, taken on day 0 of AZD1222 vaccination. The receptors shown here come from an adult in good health. Each CDR3 is given with its conserved first and last residue. The D gene is left open where the match is weak. Clone size is shown for a subset of rows, as once, few, many or a class of expanded clone.

TRBD1,TRBJ2-7,NA,TRBV27,TGTGCCAGCAGTTTATCGGACAGGGTCTCCTACGAGCAGTACTTC,CASSLSDRVSYEQYF
NA,TRBJ1-1,NA,TRBV6-5,TGTGCCAGCAATTTGAAACCGTCAGCAGCTTTCTTT,CASNLKPSAAFF
NA,TRBJ2-6,NA,TRBV11-2,TGTGCCAGCAGCTTAATCCGCAGCGCCTCTGGGGCCAACGTCCTGACTTTC,CASSLIRSASGANVLTF
NA,TRBJ2-2,NA,TRBV6-6,TGTGCCAGCAGTTACTACCCCTCGTCCGGGGAGCTGTTTTTT,CASSYYPSSGELFF
NA,TRBJ1-1,NA,TRBV6-6,TGTGCCAGCAGTTACGGTTCGAGGGGACGGACTGAAGCTTTCTTT,CASSYGSRGRTEAFF
NA,TRBJ1-5,NA,TRBV15,TGTGCCACCAGCAGAGACACAGCCAACAATCAGCCCCAGCATTTT,CATSRDTANNQPQHF
TRBD2,TRBJ2-1,NA,TRBV27,TGTGCCAGCAGTTCCGACGGCCCGGGAGGGTATGAGCAGTTCTTC,CASSSDGPGGYEQFF
NA,TRBJ1-5,NA,TRBV30,TGTGCCTGGAGTGTAACGGGGTATCAGCCCCAGCATTTT,CAWSVTGYQPQHF
NA,TRBJ1-1,NA,TRBV2,TGTGCCATCAAATCCCTACAGGGTAAGACGACGAACACTGAAGCTTTCTTT,CAIKSLQGKTTNTEAFF
TRBD1,TRBJ1-2,NA,TRBV15,TGTGCCACCAGCAGGTCAGACAGGGGCGGTCGTGGCTACACCTTC,CATSRSDRGGRGYTF
NA,TRBJ1-6,few,TRBV3-1/TRBV3-2,TGTGCCAGCAGCCAAGAGGCAGGGTCGGATTCACCCCTCCACTTT,CASSQEAGSDSPLHF
NA,TRBJ1-2,NA,TRBV7-9,TGTGCCAGCAGCTTGGTTCCCGATCCCTATGGCTACACCTTC,CASSLVPDPYGYTF
NA,TRBJ2-2,NA,TRBV29-1,TGCAGCGTTGTCTTCTTCACCGGGGAGCTGTTTTTT,CSVVFFTGELFF
TRBD2,TRBJ2-3,NA,TRBV2,TGTGCCAGTAGAAAAATAGCGGGAGCCACAGATACGCAGTATTTT,CASRKIAGATDTQYF
TRBD1,TRBJ2-7,NA,TRBV14,TGTGCCAGCAGCCGGGACAGACGATACGAGCAGTACTTC,CASSRDRRYEQYF
NA,TRBJ2-7,NA,TRBV5-6,TGTGCCAGCAGCTCGGTCACACTGTCCTACGAGCAGTACTTC,CASSSVTLSYEQYF
NA,TRBJ1-1,NA,TRBV6-5,TGTGCCAGCAGTTATTTTAAGACAGGCACTGAAGCTTTCTTT,CASSYFKTGTEAFF